Described below is a single T cell receptor (beta chain) sequence and its context. Its antigen is currently unknown. The assay was immunoSEQ multiplex PCR, and TCRdb's table has in-frame clones only and misses some. The sample yields around 150,000 clones, approximately 77% seen once. J lost 4 bases, V lost 1 base, and 3 bases had no gene match. The CDR3 sequence is 15 residues long. Germline V lookup: CDR1 SGHDT, CDR2 YYEEEE. The source of the sample is a study of cytotoxic CD8 clonotypes in ibrutinib-treated CLL. On the study more broadly: Following a median 12 months of treatment, with a range of 6 to 36, response samples were taken. Findings and limits, study-wide: Clonality went higher at ibrutinib response and then dropped back toward baseline at progression.

This specimen was PBMCs, taken after 12 months of ibrutinib treatment. V is TRBV5-6 and J is TRBJ2-3, with 10 bases aligning to TRBD1. This receptor was obtained from a human donor with chronic lymphocytic leukemia. The CDR3 reads CASSLLGQGADTQYF. For the CDR3, the DNA is TGTGCCAGCAGCTTGCTAGGACAGGGGGCAGATACGCAGTATTTT.